This TCR beta chain is drawn from a study of blood T cell repertoires in COVID-19. In the study overall: The analysed material was cDNA or gDNA that came from T cells, B-cell-depleted T cells, or PBMCs.

Libraries were prepared by immunoSEQ multiplex PCR; TCRdb keeps only in-frame clonotypes and omits some of them. The sample lists under 450,000 clones, 70% to 90% occurring once. Germline CDR1 MNHEY, CDR2 SMNVEV (reference sequence). The CDR3 runs 13 residues. Trimming stripped 5 bases from V and 4 bases from J, with 11 bases between. Sequences were obtained from peripheral blood. The clonotype comes from a woman aged 40 to 49 with COVID-19, enrolled during active disease. The gene calls are TRBV27 and TRBJ1-2; possibly TRBD1 for D (5 bases). For the CDR3, the DNA is TGTGCCAGCAGTGGGGCTGGGCCCTATGGCTACACCTTC. Translation: CASSGAGPYGYTF.